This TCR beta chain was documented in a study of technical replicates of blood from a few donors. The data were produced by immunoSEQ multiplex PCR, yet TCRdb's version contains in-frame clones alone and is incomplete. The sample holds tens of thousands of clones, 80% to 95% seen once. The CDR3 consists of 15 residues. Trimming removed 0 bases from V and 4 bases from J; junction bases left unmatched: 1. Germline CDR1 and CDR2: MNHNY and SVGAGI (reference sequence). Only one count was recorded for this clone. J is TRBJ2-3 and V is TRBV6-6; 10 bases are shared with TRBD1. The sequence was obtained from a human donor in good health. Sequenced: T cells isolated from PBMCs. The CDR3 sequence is CASSYSGTGADTQYF. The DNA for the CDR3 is TGTGCCAGCAGTTACTCCGGGACAGGGGCAGATACGCAGTATTTT.